Listed below are T cell receptor beta chains from one sample, sequenced in a study of siplizumab effects on memory and regulatory T cells. Clones were read by immunoSEQ multiplex PCR, and TCRdb kept only the in-frame ones, dropping some. Counted here are 70,000 or so clones, around nine tenths occurring once; the ten biggest clones make up around 1.8%. The specimen sequenced was Tregs sorted from blood. Receptor source: a human donor in good health. The CDR3 runs from the conserved cysteine through the conserved F or W. The D gene is left open where the match is weak. The listing skips clone size in some rows; elsewhere it reads once, few, many or a size class.

V: TRBV7-3
size: .
D: TRBD2
J: TRBJ2-1
CDR3: CASSTWGGPDEQFF
DNA: TGTGCCAGCAGCACATGGGGAGGGCCGGATGAGCAGTTCTTC

V: TRBV28
size: few
D: TRBD1
J: TRBJ1-5
CDR3: CASSDREGQPQHF
DNA: TGTGCCAGCAGTGACAGGGAAGGTCAGCCCCAGCATTTT

V: TRBV2
size: few
D: .
J: TRBJ2-7
CDR3: CASSESNLSYEQYF
DNA: TGTGCCAGCAGTGAGTCGAATCTCTCCTACGAGCAGTACTTC

V: TRBV19
size: .
D: .
J: TRBJ2-6
CDR3: CASSVVHSGANVLTF
DNA: TGTGCCAGTAGTGTGGTGCACTCTGGGGCCAACGTCCTGACTTTC

V: TRBV6-6
size: .
D: .
J: TRBJ1-5
CDR3: CASSTLDSNQPQHF
DNA: TGTGCCAGCAGTACACTAGATAGCAATCAGCCCCAGCATTTT

V: TRBV30
size: .
D: TRBD1
J: TRBJ2-1
CDR3: CAWSVRDRAQRGYNEQFF
DNA: TGTGCCTGGAGTGTAAGGGACAGGGCCCAGCGGGGCTACAATGAGCAGTTCTTC

V: TRBV19
size: .
D: TRBD2
J: TRBJ2-1
CDR3: CASSNGTSARNEQFF
DNA: TGTGCCAGTAGTAACGGGACTAGCGCTAGGAATGAGCAGTTCTTC

V: TRBV18
size: few
D: TRBD2
J: TRBJ2-1
CDR3: CASSPPGLAGGLNEQFF
DNA: TGTGCCAGCTCACCACCAGGACTAGCGGGAGGCCTCAATGAGCAGTTCTTC

V: TRBV5-4
size: few
D: .
J: TRBJ2-3
CDR3: CASTVHGGGGLFGDTQYF
DNA: TGTGCCAGCACCGTTCATGGGGGGGGCGGCTTGTTTGGGGATACGCAGTATTTT

V: TRBV2
size: medium-sized
D: .
J: TRBJ1-5
CDR3: CASSPQTGSQNQPQHF
DNA: TGTGCCAGCAGCCCCCAAACAGGGTCCCAGAATCAGCCCCAGCATTTT

V: TRBV7-2
size: .
D: .
J: TRBJ2-3
CDR3: CASSSLNADTQYF
DNA: TGTGCCAGCAGCTCCTTGAACGCAGATACGCAGTATTTT

V: TRBV19
size: once
D: TRBD1
J: TRBJ1-5
CDR3: CASSRTGRQPQHF
DNA: TGTGCCAGTAGTAGGACAGGGCGGCAGCCCCAGCATTTT

V: TRBV10-1
size: .
D: .
J: TRBJ1-1
CDR3: CASSAAGSTEAFF
DNA: TGCGCCAGCAGTGCCGCAGGTTCGACTGAAGCTTTCTTT

V: TRBV19
size: .
D: .
J: TRBJ2-2
CDR3: CASNSWGEGELFF
DNA: TGTGCCAGTAATAGTTGGGGAGAGGGGGAGCTGTTTTTT

V: TRBV2
size: medium-sized
D: .
J: TRBJ1-1
CDR3: CASSGPASTEAFF
DNA: TGTGCCAGCAGTGGCCCGGCGAGCACTGAAGCTTTCTTT

V: TRBV7-6
size: .
D: TRBD2
J: TRBJ2-1
CDR3: CASSRTSGALNEQFF
DNA: TGTGCCAGCAGCCGGACTAGCGGGGCTCTCAATGAGCAGTTCTTC

V: TRBV7-9
size: .
D: TRBD2
J: TRBJ2-2
CDR3: CASTPGGGLAAGELFF
DNA: TGTGCCAGCACCCCTGGAGGGGGACTAGCGGCCGGGGAGCTGTTTTTT

V: TRBV28
size: .
D: .
J: TRBJ1-1
CDR3: CASSRGRLNTEAFF
DNA: TGTGCCAGCAGCCGGGGACGGTTGAACACTGAAGCTTTCTTT

V: TRBV19
size: .
D: .
J: TRBJ1-5
CDR3: CASSVTVRGNQPQHF
DNA: TGTGCCAGTAGTGTTACGGTCCGAGGCAATCAGCCCCAGCATTTT

V: TRBV7-6
size: .
D: TRBD2
J: TRBJ2-2
CDR3: CASSLGGANTGELFF
DNA: TGTGCCAGCAGCCTGGGGGGGGCGAACACCGGGGAGCTGTTTTTT

V: TRBV29-1
size: .
D: TRBD2
J: TRBJ2-1
CDR3: CSVDPGTSRNEQFF
DNA: TGCAGCGTTGACCCCGGGACTAGCCGCAATGAGCAGTTCTTC

V: TRBV19
size: .
D: .
J: TRBJ2-2
CDR3: CASSQRYTGELFF
DNA: TGTGCCAGTAGTCAACGGTACACCGGGGAGCTGTTTTTT

V: TRBV19
size: .
D: .
J: TRBJ2-6
CDR3: CASSGTSGANVLTF
DNA: TGTGCCAGTAGCGGGACGTCTGGGGCCAACGTCCTGACTTTC

V: TRBV30
size: .
D: .
J: TRBJ1-2
CDR3: CAGSWQGTNYGYTF
DNA: TGTGCCGGTTCTTGGCAGGGGACTAACTATGGCTACACCTTC

V: TRBV7-8
size: .
D: TRBD1
J: TRBJ1-3
CDR3: CASSLRDSRNTIYF
DNA: TGTGCCAGCAGCTTAAGGGACAGTAGAAACACCATATATTTT

V: TRBV5-4
size: once
D: .
J: TRBJ1-1
CDR3: CASSSGGSLNTEAFF
DNA: TGTGCCAGCAGCTCGGGGGGGTCTTTGAACACTGAAGCTTTCTTT

V: TRBV7-3
size: .
D: TRBD2
J: TRBJ2-7
CDR3: CASSLDSASGTYEQYF
DNA: TGTGCCAGCAGCTTAGACTCGGCTAGCGGGACCTACGAGCAGTACTTC

V: TRBV29-1
size: .
D: .
J: TRBJ1-2
CDR3: CSVEDRAGNYGYTF
DNA: TGCAGCGTTGAAGATCGGGCGGGTAACTATGGCTACACCTTC

V: TRBV6-1
size: .
D: TRBD1
J: TRBJ2-4
CDR3: CASNYRGAKNIQYF
DNA: TGTGCCAGCAACTACAGGGGAGCCAAAAACATTCAGTACTTC

V: TRBV2
size: .
D: .
J: TRBJ1-5
CDR3: CASRSRENQPQHF
DNA: TGTGCCAGCAGGTCCAGGGAAAATCAGCCCCAGCATTTT

V: TRBV4-2
size: once
D: TRBD2
J: TRBJ2-3
CDR3: CASSQDRRTSGTDTQYF
DNA: TGTGCCAGCAGCCAAGATCGAAGAACTAGCGGGACAGATACGCAGTATTTT

V: TRBV6-5
size: .
D: TRBD1
J: TRBJ2-6
CDR3: CASRYRGRAGANVLTF
DNA: TGTGCCAGCAGATACAGGGGAAGGGCTGGGGCCAACGTCCTGACTTTC

V: TRBV7-9
size: once
D: .
J: TRBJ2-1
CDR3: CASSSWERRGNEQFF
DNA: TGTGCCAGCAGTTCATGGGAGCGGAGGGGGAATGAGCAGTTCTTC

V: TRBV19
size: .
D: .
J: TRBJ2-7
CDR3: CASGQRVAYEQYF
DNA: TGTGCCAGTGGCCAGAGGGTAGCCTACGAGCAGTACTTC

V: TRBV7-9
size: .
D: .
J: TRBJ1-2
CDR3: CASSFQMSNYGYTF
DNA: TGTGCCAGCAGCTTCCAAATGTCCAACTATGGCTACACCTTC

V: TRBV15
size: .
D: .
J: TRBJ1-2
CDR3: CATSSQGSPDTF
DNA: TGTGCCACCAGCAGTCAGGGATCCCCGGACACCTTC

V: TRBV9
size: .
D: TRBD2
J: TRBJ2-3
CDR3: CASSAREGSSTDTQYF
DNA: TGTGCCAGCAGCGCGCGGGAGGGAAGCAGCACAGATACGCAGTATTTT

V: TRBV7-2
size: .
D: TRBD2
J: TRBJ2-4
CDR3: CASSRTSGRENIQYF
DNA: TGTGCCAGCAGCCGGACTAGCGGGAGGGAAAACATTCAGTACTTC

V: TRBV2
size: .
D: TRBD2
J: TRBJ2-2
CDR3: CASNRGRGDTGELFF
DNA: TGTGCCAGCAACCGCGGGAGGGGGGACACCGGGGAGCTGTTTTTT

V: TRBV15
size: .
D: TRBD1
J: TRBJ1-4
CDR3: CATSLHRGHNEKLFF
DNA: TGTGCCACCAGCCTTCACAGGGGCCACAATGAAAAACTGTTTTTT

V: TRBV7-3
size: .
D: TRBD1
J: TRBJ2-7
CDR3: CASSSPTGGPYEQYF
DNA: TGTGCCAGCAGCTCCCCGACAGGGGGCCCCTACGAGCAGTACTTC

V: TRBV10-1
size: .
D: TRBD2
J: TRBJ2-5
CDR3: CASSGLLAEETQYF
DNA: TGCGCCAGCAGTGGTCTACTAGCGGAAGAGACCCAGTACTTC

V: TRBV20-1
size: .
D: .
J: TRBJ2-7
CDR3: CSAHYLAEQYF
DNA: TGCAGTGCCCACTATCTCGCCGAGCAGTACTTC

V: TRBV19
size: .
D: TRBD1
J: TRBJ1-2
CDR3: CASSPGQGPEYGYTF
DNA: TGTGCCAGTTCACCGGGACAGGGTCCGGAGTATGGCTACACCTTC

V: TRBV18
size: .
D: TRBD2
J: TRBJ2-1
CDR3: CASSPRASGTTYNEQFF
DNA: TGTGCCAGCTCACCACGGGCTAGCGGGACCACCTACAATGAGCAGTTCTTC

V: TRBV7-2
size: .
D: .
J: TRBJ1-3
CDR3: CASSLGAGNTIYF
DNA: TGTGCCAGCAGCTTAGGGGCGGGAAACACCATATATTTT

V: TRBV28
size: once
D: .
J: TRBJ1-2
CDR3: CASSLLHGTLKGGYTF
DNA: TGTGCCAGCAGTTTACTCCACGGGACCCTTAAAGGGGGCTACACCTTC

V: TRBV5-6
size: .
D: .
J: TRBJ2-2
CDR3: CASRRDPSGELFF
DNA: TGTGCCAGCAGGAGGGACCCATCAGGGGAGCTGTTTTTT

V: TRBV21-1
size: once
D: .
J: TRBJ1-2
CDR3: CASPLWDYGYTF
DNA: TGTGCCAGCCCCCTTTGGGACTATGGCTACACCTTC

V: TRBV6-5
size: .
D: .
J: TRBJ1-3
CDR3: CASSYGWGSGNTIYF
DNA: TGTGCCAGCAGTTATGGCTGGGGGTCCGGAAACACCATATATTTT

V: TRBV20-1
size: .
D: .
J: TRBJ2-1
CDR3: CSAEPREQFF
DNA: TGCAGTGCTGAGCCCCGTGAGCAGTTCTTC

V: TRBV28
size: once
D: .
J: TRBJ2-7
CDR3: CASSLGQGFSEQYF
DNA: TGTGCCAGCAGTTTAGGTCAGGGGTTCTCCGAGCAGTACTTC

V: TRBV7-9
size: once
D: .
J: TRBJ2-1
CDR3: CASRGASYNEQFF
DNA: TGTGCCAGCAGGGGGGCCTCCTACAATGAGCAGTTCTTC

V: TRBV9
size: .
D: TRBD1
J: TRBJ1-1
CDR3: CASSGTGYGEAFF
DNA: TGTGCCAGCAGCGGGACAGGGTACGGGGAAGCTTTCTTT

V: TRBV5-1
size: .
D: TRBD1
J: TRBJ2-7
CDR3: CASSVGQGSYEQYF
DNA: TGCGCCAGCAGCGTGGGACAGGGGAGCTACGAGCAGTACTTC